The clone carrying this T cell receptor beta chain was observed a few times. Its matching antigen is unknown. These data originate in a study of T-cell reconstitution after alpha-beta-depleted transplantation in children. As it was prepared, the TCRbeta library received unique molecular identifiers. TCRdb recomputed calls from the PCR reads with MiXCR, one row per CDR3 protein. This sample has hundreds of thousands of distinct CDR3 sequences, with roughly 13% found just once. CDR1 is SGHRS and CDR2 is YFSETQ in the germline V gene. V shed 2 bases and J shed 2 bases, with 14 bases lying between them. CDR3 size: 15 residues. General study findings and limits: Counts and diversity of T cells one year after transplant came mostly from newly produced T cells. After transplant, high TCRbeta diversity at day 60 in some patients arose from surviving recipient T cells and thymic progenitors.

Sequencing was performed on PBMCs, mostly from graft donor cells, taken 360 days after TCRalphabeta/CD19-depleted stem cell transplant. The chain joins TRBV5-1 to TRBJ2-7; D possibly corresponds to TRBD1 (5 bases). The sequence derives from a male patient aged 5 to 17 who had a stem cell transplant for acute myeloid leukemia, so the T cells may come from the graft donor. CDR3 sequence (DNA): TGCGCCAGCAGCTTCCAGACAGTGGGCCCCTACGAGCAGTACTTC. It codes for CASSFQTVGPYEQYF.